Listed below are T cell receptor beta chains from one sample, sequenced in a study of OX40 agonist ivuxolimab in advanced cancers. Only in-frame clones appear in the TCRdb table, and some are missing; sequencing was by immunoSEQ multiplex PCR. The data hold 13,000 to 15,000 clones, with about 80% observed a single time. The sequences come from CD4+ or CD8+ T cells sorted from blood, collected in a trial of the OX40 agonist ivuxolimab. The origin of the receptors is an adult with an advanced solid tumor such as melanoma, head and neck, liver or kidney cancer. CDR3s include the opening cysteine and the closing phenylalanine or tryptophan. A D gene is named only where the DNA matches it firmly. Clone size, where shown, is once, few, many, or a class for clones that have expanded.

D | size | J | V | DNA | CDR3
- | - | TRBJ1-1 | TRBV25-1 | TGTGCCAGCAGACAGGTGAACACTGAAGCTTTCTTT | CASRQVNTEAFF
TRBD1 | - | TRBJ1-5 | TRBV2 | TGTGCCAGCAGTGAGGGGGGGACAGTCAATCAGCCCCAGCATTTT | CASSEGGTVNQPQHF
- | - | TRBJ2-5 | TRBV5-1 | TGCGCCAGCAGCCTAGGACTGAAAGGGACCCAGTACTTC | CASSLGLKGTQYF
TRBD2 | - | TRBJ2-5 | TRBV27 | TGTGCCAGCAGTTCTGGGGGGGCCCAGTACTTC | CASSSGGAQYF
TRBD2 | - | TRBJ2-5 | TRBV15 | TGTGCCACCAGCAGGGCTTCACCGGGACTAGGGGAGACCCAGTACTTC | CATSRASPGLGETQYF
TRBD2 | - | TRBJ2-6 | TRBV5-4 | TGTGCCAGCAGCTTCGGGGGCGGGGGGCCCTCTGGGGCCAACGTCCTGACTTTC | CASSFGGGGPSGANVLTF
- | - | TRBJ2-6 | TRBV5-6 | TGTGCCAGCAGCGTTGGACGGTCCGTCCTGACTTTC | CASSVGRSVLTF
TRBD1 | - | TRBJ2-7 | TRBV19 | TGTGCCAGTCAAGGACAGGTACCCTACGAGCAGTACTTC | CASQGQVPYEQYF
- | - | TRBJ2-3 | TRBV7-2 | TGTGCCAGCAGCTTAGACGGCAGGGTTATAGATACGCAGTATTTT | CASSLDGRVIDTQYF
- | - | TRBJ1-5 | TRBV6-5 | TGTGCCAGCAGTTCAGGGGATAGCAATCAGCCCCAGCATTTT | CASSSGDSNQPQHF
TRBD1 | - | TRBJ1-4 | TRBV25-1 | TGTGCCAGCAGTCCAATGACAGGGGGAGATGAAAAACTGTTTTTT | CASSPMTGGDEKLFF
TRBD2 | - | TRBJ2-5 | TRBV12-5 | TGTGCTAGTGGTAAGACTAGCGGGGGGCCTTGGACCCAGTACTTC | CASGKTSGGPWTQYF
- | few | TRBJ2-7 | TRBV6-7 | TGTGCCAGCAGTCCCGGTCTGGGGTGTGCCTTCTACGAGCAGTACTTC | CASSPGLGCAFYEQYF
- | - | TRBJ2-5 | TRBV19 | TGTGCCAGTAGTATCACCAGTCAAGAGACCCAGTACTTC | CASSITSQETQYF
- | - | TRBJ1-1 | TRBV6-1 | TGTGCCAGCAGTGAAGCGGTGAAGGACACTGAAGCTTTCTTT | CASSEAVKDTEAFF
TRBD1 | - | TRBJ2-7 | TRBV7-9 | TGTGCCAGCAGCCTACCGGGACAGCCTTCCTACGAGCAGTACTTC | CASSLPGQPSYEQYF
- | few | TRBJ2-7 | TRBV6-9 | TGTGCCAGCAGTGCAGGATACGAGCAGTACTTC | CASSAGYEQYF
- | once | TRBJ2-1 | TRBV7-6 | TGTGCCAGCAGCTTACCAGCGTGGGGGGGCCAGTACAATGAGCAGTTCTTC | CASSLPAWGGQYNEQFF
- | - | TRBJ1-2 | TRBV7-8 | TGTGCCAGCAGCTTAGTCCCAAAACGCTATGGCTACACCTTC | CASSLVPKRYGYTF
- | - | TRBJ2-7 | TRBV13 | TGTGCCAGCAGCTTACGCGGGTCCGGGGGCAACTACGAGCAGTACTTC | CASSLRGSGGNYEQYF
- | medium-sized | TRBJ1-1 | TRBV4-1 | TGCGCCAGCAGCCAAGAAGGGTCTGGCACTGAAGCTTTCTTT | CASSQEGSGTEAFF
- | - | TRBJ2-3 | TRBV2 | TGTGCCAGCAGTGGGGCGGCTAGCACAGATACGCAGTATTTT | CASSGAASTDTQYF
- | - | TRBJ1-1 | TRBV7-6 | TGTGCCAGCAGCTTAGCGAGGCCACCGAACACTGAAGCTTTCTTT | CASSLARPPNTEAFF
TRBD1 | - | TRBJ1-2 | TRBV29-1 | TGCAGCGTGCGGACAGGGGCTAACTATGGCTACACCTTC | CSVRTGANYGYTF
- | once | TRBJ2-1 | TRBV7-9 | TGTGCCAGCAGTATGGGGGCTGAGCAGTTCTTC | CASSMGAEQFF
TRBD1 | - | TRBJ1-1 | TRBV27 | TGTGCCAGCAGTGCGACCCTACAGGGGGCGCATACTGAAGCTTTCTTT | CASSATLQGAHTEAFF
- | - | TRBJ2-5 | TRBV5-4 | TGTGCCAGCAGCTTGAACGCTCAGGAGACCCAGTACTTC | CASSLNAQETQYF
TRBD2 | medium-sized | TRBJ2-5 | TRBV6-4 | TGTGCCAGCAGTGATCCCCCTCGGGGGGGGGAGACCCAGTACTTC | CASSDPPRGGETQYF
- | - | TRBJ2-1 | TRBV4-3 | TGCGCCAGCAGCCGGGGGTACAATGAGCAGTTCTTC | CASSRGYNEQFF
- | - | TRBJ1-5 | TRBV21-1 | TGTGCCAGCAGCGATCAGAGGGGTTGCGTTAATCAGCCCCAGCATTTT | CASSDQRGCVNQPQHF
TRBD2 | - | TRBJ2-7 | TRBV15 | TGTGCCACCAGCACAGGACTAGCTCGGGAGCAGTACTTC | CATSTGLAREQYF